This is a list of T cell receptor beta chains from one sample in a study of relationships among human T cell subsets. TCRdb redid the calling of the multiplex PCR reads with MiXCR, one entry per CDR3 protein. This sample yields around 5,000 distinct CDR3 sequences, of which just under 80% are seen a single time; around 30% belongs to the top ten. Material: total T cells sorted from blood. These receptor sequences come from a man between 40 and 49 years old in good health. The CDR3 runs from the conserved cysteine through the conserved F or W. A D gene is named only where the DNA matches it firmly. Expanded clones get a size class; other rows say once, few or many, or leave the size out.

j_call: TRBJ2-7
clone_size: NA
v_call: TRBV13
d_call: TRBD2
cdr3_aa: CASSASGLADLSYEQYF
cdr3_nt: TGTGCCAGCAGCGCATCAGGACTAGCGGACCTCTCCTACGAGCAGTACTTC

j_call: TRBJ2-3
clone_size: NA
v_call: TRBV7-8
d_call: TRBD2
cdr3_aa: CASSLVAGVATDTQYF
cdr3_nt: TGTGCCAGCAGCTTAGTAGCGGGAGTGGCCACAGATACGCAGTATTTT

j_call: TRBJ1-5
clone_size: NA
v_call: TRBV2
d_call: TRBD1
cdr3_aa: CASSVGTVNQPQHF
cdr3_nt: TGTGCCAGCAGTGTGGGGACAGTCAATCAGCCCCAGCATTTT

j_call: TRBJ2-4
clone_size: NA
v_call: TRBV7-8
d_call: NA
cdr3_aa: CASSLVRGVSFQYF
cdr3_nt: TGTGCCAGCAGCTTAGTCAGGGGGGTCAGCTTTCAGTACTTC

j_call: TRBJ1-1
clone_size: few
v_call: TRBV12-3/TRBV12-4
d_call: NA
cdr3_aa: CASSFPQVEAFF
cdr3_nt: TGTGCCAGCAGTTTCCCGCAGGTTGAAGCTTTCTTT

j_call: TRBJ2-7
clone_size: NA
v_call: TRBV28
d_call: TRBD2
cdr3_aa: CASRRGGRDGEQYF
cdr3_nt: TGTGCCAGCAGGCGGGGCGGGAGGGACGGAGAGCAGTACTTC

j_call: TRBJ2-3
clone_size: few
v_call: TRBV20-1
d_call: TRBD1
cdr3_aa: CSGTPGGLTDTQYF
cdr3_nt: TGCAGCGGGACCCCAGGGGGCTTGACAGATACGCAGTATTTT

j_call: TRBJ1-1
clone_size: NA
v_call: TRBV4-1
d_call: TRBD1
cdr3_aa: CASSHQGGQEAFF
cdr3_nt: TGCGCCAGCAGCCACCAAGGGGGCCAGGAAGCTTTCTTT

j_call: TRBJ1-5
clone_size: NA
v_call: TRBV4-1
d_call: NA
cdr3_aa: CASSPLGPSSNQPQHF
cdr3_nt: TGCGCCAGCAGCCCTTTGGGCCCTAGCAGCAATCAGCCCCAGCATTTT

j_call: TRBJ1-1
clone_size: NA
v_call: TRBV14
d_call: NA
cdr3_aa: CASSLVSRGTEAFF
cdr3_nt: TGTGCCAGCAGCCTCGTCTCTCGGGGCACTGAAGCTTTCTTT

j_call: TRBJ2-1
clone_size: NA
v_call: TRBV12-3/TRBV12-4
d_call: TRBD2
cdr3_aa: CASTRTSGSNEQFF
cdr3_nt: TGTGCCAGCACCCGGACTAGCGGGAGCAATGAGCAGTTCTTC

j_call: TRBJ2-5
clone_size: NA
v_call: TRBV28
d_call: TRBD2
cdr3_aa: CASSPWTSGNQETQYF
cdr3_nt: TGTGCCAGCAGTCCCTGGACTAGCGGGAACCAAGAGACCCAGTACTTC

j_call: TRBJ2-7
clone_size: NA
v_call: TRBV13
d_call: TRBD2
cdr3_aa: CASSQKREWMYEQYF
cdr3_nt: TGTGCCAGCAGTCAAAAGCGGGAATGGATGTACGAGCAGTACTTC

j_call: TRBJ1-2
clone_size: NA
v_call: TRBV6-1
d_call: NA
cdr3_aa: CASSSGEAYGYTF
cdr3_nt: TGTGCCAGCAGCTCGGGGGAGGCTTATGGCTACACCTTC

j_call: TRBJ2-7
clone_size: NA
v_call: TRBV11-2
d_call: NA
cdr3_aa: CASSSRGRYEQYF
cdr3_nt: TGTGCCAGCAGTTCTAGGGGTCGCTACGAGCAGTACTTC

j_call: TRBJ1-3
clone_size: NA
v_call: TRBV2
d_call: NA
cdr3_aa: CASSEVWAVSSGNTIYF
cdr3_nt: TGTGCCAGCAGTGAAGTATGGGCCGTAAGCTCTGGAAACACCATATATTTT

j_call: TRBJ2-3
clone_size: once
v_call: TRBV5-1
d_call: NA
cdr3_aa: CASSNGTDTQYF
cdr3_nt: TGCGCCAGCAGCAATGGGACAGATACGCAGTATTTT

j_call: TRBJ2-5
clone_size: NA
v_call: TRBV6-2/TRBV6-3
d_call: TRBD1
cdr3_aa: CASNYRGPGETQYF
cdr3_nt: TGTGCCAGCAATTACAGGGGGCCGGGAGAGACCCAGTACTTC

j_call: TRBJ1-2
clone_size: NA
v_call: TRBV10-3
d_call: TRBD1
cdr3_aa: CAISEGTANYGYTF
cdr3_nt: TGTGCCATCAGTGAAGGGACAGCTAACTATGGCTACACCTTC

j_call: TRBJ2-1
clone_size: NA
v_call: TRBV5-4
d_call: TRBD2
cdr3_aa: CASSGGLAGSYNEQFF
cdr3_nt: TGCGCCAGCAGCGGAGGACTAGCGGGGAGTTACAATGAGCAGTTCTTC

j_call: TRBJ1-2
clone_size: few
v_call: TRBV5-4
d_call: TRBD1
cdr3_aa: CASSVGTVGYGYTF
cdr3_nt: TGCGCCAGCAGCGTGGGGACAGTTGGCTATGGCTACACCTTC

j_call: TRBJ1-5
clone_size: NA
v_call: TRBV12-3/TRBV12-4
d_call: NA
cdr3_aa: CASSFFGASNQPQHF
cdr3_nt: TGTGCCAGCAGTTTTTTCGGGGCTAGCAATCAGCCCCAGCATTTT

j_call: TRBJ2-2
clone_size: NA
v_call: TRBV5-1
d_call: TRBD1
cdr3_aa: CASMGTDTNTGELFF
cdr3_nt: TGCGCCAGTATGGGGACAGATACGAACACCGGGGAGCTGTTTTTT

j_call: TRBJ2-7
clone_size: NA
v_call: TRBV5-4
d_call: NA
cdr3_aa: CASIHDRGRSYEQYF
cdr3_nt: TGTGCCAGCATCCATGATAGGGGACGGTCCTACGAGCAGTACTTC

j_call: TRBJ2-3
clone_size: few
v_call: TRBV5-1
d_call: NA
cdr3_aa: CASSLERGTDTQYF
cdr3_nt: TGCGCCAGCAGCTTGGAGAGGGGCACAGATACGCAGTATTTT

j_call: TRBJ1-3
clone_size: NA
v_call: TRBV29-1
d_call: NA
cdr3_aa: CSVRQSSGNTIYF
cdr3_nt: TGCAGCGTTCGGCAGAGCTCTGGAAACACCATATATTTT

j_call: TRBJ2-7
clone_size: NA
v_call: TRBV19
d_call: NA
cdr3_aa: CASSIFGEQYF
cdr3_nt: TGTGCCAGTAGTATATTCGGCGAGCAGTACTTC

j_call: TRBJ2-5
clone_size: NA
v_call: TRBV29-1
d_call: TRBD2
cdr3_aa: CSVDAAGGQETQYF
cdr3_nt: TGCAGCGTTGACGCCGCGGGGGGCCAGGAGACCCAGTACTTC

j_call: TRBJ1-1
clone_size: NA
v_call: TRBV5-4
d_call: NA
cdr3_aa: CASSLERNTEAFF
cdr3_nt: TGTGCCAGCAGCTTGGAGAGGAACACTGAAGCTTTCTTT

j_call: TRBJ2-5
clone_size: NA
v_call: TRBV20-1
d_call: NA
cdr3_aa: CSAREGARETQYF
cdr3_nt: TGCAGTGCTAGAGAGGGGGCGCGGGAGACCCAGTACTTC

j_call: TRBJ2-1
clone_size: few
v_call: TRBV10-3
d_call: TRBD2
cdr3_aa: CAIRNGTSGSPYNEQFF
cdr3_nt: TGTGCCATCAGGAATGGGACTAGCGGGAGTCCCTACAATGAGCAGTTCTTC

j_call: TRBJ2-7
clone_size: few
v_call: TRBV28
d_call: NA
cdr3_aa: CASSSYRGGVGREQYF
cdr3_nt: TGTGCCAGCAGTTCTTACCGCGGCGGGGTAGGTCGGGAGCAGTACTTC

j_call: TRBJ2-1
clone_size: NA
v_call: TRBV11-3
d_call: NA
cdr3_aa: CASSLAGGLYNEQFF
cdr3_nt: TGTGCCAGCAGCTTAGCTGGGGGTCTCTACAATGAGCAGTTCTTC

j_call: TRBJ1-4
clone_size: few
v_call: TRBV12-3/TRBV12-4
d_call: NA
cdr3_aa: CASSFGGTNEKLFF
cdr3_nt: TGTGCCAGCAGTTTTGGGGGGACTAATGAAAAACTGTTTTTT

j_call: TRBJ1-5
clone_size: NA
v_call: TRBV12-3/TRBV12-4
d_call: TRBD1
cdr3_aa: CASSLTGFQPQHF
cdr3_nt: TGTGCCAGCAGTTTGACAGGGTTTCAGCCCCAGCATTTT

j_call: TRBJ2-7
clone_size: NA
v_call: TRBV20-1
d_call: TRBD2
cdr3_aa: CSAMKGLASNEQYF
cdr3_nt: TGCAGTGCAATGAAAGGACTAGCATCGAACGAGCAGTACTTC

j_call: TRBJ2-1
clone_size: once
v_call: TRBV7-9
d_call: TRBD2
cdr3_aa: CASSLVGGGPYNEQFF
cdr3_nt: TGTGCCAGCAGCTTAGTAGGCGGGGGGCCCTACAATGAGCAGTTCTTC

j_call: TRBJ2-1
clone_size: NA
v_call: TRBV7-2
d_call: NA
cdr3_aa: CASSWGYSYNEQFF
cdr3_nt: TGTGCCAGCAGCTGGGGGTACTCCTACAATGAGCAGTTCTTC

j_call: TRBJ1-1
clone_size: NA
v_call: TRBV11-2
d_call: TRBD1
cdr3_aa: CASSSPLTGVTEAFF
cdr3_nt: TGTGCCAGCAGCTCCCCTCTGACAGGGGTCACTGAAGCTTTCTTT

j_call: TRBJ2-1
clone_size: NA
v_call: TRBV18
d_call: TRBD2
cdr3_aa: CASSLPMVAGAYNEQFF
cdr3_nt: TGTGCCAGCTCACTACCAATGGTAGCGGGGGCCTACAATGAGCAGTTCTTC

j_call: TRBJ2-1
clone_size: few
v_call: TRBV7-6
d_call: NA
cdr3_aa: CASSLAGGGPNEQFF
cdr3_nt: TGTGCCAGCAGCTTAGCCGGAGGGGGTCCCAATGAGCAGTTCTTC

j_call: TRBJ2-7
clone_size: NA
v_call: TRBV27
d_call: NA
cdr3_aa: CASSSDGYEQYF
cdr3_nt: TGTGCCAGCAGTTCGGACGGATACGAGCAGTACTTC

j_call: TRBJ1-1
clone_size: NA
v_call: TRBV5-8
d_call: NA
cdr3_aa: CASSLMNTEAFF
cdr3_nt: TGCGCCAGCAGCCTGATGAACACTGAAGCTTTCTTT

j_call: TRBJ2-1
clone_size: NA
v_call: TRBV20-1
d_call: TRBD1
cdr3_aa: CSATPTGSNEQFF
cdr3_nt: TGCAGTGCTACCCCGACAGGGTCGAATGAGCAGTTCTTC

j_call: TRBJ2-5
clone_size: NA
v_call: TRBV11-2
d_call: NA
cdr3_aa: CASSRGQQETQYF
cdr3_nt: TGTGCCAGCAGCCGAGGACAGCAAGAGACCCAGTACTTC

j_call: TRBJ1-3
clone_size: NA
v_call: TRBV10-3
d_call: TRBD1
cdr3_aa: CAISDAGGSGNTIYF
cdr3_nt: TGTGCCATCAGTGATGCAGGGGGCTCTGGAAACACCATATATTTT

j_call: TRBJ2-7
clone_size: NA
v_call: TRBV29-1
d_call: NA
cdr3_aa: CSVVKAVGEQYF
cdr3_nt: TGCAGCGTGGTGAAAGCGGTGGGCGAGCAGTACTTC

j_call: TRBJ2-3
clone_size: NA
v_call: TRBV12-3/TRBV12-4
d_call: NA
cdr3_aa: CASSSSGSTDTQYF
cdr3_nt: TGTGCCAGCAGTTCAAGCGGCAGCACAGATACGCAGTATTTT

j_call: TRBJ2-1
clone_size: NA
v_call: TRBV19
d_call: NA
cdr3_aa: CAIFRDLGNSYNEQFF
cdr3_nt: TGTGCCATCTTCCGGGACCTTGGAAACTCCTACAATGAGCAGTTCTTC

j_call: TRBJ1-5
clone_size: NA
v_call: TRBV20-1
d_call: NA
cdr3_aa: CSAQPSGGRVHF
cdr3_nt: TGCAGTGCTCAACCGTCGGGAGGCCGGGTGCATTTT

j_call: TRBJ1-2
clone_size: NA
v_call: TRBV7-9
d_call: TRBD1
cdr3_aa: CASSIPTGEYGYTF
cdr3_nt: TGTGCCAGCAGCATACCGACAGGGGAATATGGCTACACCTTC

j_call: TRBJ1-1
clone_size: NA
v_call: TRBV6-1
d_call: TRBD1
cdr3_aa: CASSEWTGGNEAFF
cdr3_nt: TGTGCCAGCAGTGAATGGACAGGTGGGAATGAAGCTTTCTTT

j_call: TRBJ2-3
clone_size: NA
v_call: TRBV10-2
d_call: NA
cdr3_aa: CASNLGLADTQYF
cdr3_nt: TGCGCCAGCAATCTAGGACTCGCAGATACGCAGTATTTT

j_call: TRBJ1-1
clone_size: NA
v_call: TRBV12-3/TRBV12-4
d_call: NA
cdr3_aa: CASSPHEKSTEAFF
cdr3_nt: TGTGCCAGCAGTCCCCACGAAAAATCAACTGAAGCTTTCTTT

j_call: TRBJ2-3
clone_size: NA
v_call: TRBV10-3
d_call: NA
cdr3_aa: CAISLTGKGTDTQYF
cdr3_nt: TGTGCCATCAGCCTTACAGGGAAGGGCACAGATACGCAGTATTTT